The clone carrying this TCR beta chain was seen a few times. The target antigen is unknown. The data are from a study of Graves' ophthalmopathy and Graves' hyperthyroidism. Investigators amplified TCR beta CDR3 regions from RNA transcripts. The first round was an RT-PCR with HTBI primers, and the second round was a multiplex PCR. TCRdb re-called the multiplex PCR reads through MiXCR, storing one row per CDR3 protein. In the table there are hundreds of thousands of distinct CDR3 sequences, over 40% of which are singletons. This CDR3 spans 15 amino acids. V was shortened by 6 bases and J by 3 bases, with 14 bases between the two germline ends. Germline V gene data show CDR1 as SEHNR and CDR2 as FQNEAQ (reference sequence). Study findings and constraints: In blood appeared most of the expanded thyroid clonotypes whose frequency exceeded 0.001. Researchers report that a 13-signature model separated ophthalmopathy from stable hyperthyroidism, posting less than 90% sensitivity and around 80% specificity. Prediction of ophthalmopathy progression reached around 70% sensitivity and approximately 75% specificity.

Sequenced sample: peripheral blood. The chain is built from TRBV7-9 and TRBJ2-2; D perhaps matches TRBD1 (6 bases). This TCR came from an adult man with Graves' ophthalmopathy. CDR3 sequence: CASRPNRDDTGELFF. The CDR3 coding sequence is TGTGCCAGCAGGCCTAACAGGGATGACACCGGGGAGCTGTTTTTT.